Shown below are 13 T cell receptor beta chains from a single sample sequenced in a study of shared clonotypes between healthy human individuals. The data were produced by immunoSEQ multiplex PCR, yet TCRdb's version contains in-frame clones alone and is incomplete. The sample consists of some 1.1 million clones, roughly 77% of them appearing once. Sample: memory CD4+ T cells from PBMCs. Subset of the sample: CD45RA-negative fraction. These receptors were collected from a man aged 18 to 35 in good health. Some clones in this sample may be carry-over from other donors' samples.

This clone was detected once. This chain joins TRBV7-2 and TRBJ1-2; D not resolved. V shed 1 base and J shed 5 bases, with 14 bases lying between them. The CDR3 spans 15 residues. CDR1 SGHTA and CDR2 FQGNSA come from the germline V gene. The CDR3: CASSLGGNMAYGYTF. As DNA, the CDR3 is TGTGCCAGCAGCTTAGGGGGAAATATGGCGTATGGCTACACCTTC.

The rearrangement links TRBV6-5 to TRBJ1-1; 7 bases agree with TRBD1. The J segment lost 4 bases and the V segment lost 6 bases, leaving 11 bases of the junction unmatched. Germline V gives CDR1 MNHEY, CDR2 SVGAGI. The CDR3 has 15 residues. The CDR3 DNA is TGTGCCAGCAGCTCCGGGACAGCCTCGTTCACTGAAGCTTTCTTT. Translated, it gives CASSSGTASFTEAFF.

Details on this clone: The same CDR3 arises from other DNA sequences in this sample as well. CDR3 sequence reads: CASSGTSNTGELFF. The CDR3 DNA sequence: TGTGCCAGCAGTGGGACATCGAACACCGGGGAGCTGTTTTTT. This chain uses TRBV2 with TRBJ2-2; D is possibly TRBD1 (5 bases). Germline CDR1 reads SNHLY; CDR2 reads FYNNEI. CDR3 size: 14 residues. Trimming took off 4 bases at V and 0 bases at J, with 6 bases between the two ends.

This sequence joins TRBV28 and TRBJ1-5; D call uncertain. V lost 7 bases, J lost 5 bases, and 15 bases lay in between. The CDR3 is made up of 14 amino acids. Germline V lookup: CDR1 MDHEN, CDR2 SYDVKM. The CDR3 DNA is TGTGCCAGCAAACCACGGCGGGATCATCAGCCCCAGCATTTT. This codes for CASKPRRDHQPQHF.

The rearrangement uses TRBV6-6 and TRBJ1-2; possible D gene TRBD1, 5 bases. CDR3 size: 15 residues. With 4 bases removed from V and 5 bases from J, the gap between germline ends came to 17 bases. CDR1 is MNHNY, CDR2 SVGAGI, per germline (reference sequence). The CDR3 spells CASSSGTPWGYGYTF. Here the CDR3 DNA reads TGTGCCAGCAGTTCCGGGACCCCCTGGGGGTATGGCTACACCTTC.

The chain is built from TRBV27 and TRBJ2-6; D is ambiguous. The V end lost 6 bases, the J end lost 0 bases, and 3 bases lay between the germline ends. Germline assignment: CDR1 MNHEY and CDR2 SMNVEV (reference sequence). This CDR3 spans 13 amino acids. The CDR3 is CASRSSGANVLTF. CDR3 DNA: TGTGCCAGCAGGAGCTCTGGGGCCAACGTCCTGACTTTC.

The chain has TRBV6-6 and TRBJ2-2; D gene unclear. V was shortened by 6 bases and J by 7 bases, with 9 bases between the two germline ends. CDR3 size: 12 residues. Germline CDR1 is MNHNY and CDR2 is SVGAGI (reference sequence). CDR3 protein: CASRPPGGELFF. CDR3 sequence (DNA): TGTGCCAGCAGGCCCCCGGGCGGGGAGCTGTTTTTT.

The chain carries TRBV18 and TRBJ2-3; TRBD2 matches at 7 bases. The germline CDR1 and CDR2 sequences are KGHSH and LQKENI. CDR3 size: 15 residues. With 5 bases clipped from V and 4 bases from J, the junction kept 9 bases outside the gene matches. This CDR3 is CASSGVRGGPDTQYF. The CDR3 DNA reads TGTGCCAGCTCAGGCGTTAGGGGAGGGCCAGATACGCAGTATTTT. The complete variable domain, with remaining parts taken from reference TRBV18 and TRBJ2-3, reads NAGVMQNPRHLVRRRGQEARLRCSPMKGHSHVYWYRQLPEEGLKFMVYLQKENIIDESGMPKERFSAEFPKEGPSILRIQQVVRGDSAAYFCASSGVRGGPDTQYFGPGTRLTVL.

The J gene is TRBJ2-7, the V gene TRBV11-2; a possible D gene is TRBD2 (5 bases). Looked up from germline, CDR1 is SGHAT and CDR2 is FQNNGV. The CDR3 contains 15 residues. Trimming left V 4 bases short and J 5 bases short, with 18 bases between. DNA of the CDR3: TGTGCCAGCAGCTCTCCGGGAATAAGCCCCCACGAGCAGTACTTC. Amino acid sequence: CASSSPGISPHEQYF. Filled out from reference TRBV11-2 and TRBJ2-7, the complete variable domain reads EAGVAQSPRYKIIEKRQSVAFWCNPISGHATLYWYQQILGQGPKLLIQFQNNGVVDDSQLPKDRFSAERLKGVDSTLKIQPAKLEDSAVYLCASSSPGISPHEQYFGPGTRLTVT.

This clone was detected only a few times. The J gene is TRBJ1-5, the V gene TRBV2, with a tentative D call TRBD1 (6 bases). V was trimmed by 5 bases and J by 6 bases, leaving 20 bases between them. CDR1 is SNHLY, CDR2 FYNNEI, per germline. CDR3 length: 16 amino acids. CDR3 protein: CASSRVGGASVQPQHF. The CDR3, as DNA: TGTGCCAGCAGTCGCGTCGGGGGCGCGTCAGTTCAGCCCCAGCATTTT. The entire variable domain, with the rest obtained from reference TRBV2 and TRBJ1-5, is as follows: EPEVTQTPSHQVTQMGQEVILRCVPISNHLYFYWYRQILGQKVEFLVSFYNNEISEKSEIFDDQFSVERPDGSNFTLKIRSTKLEDSAMYFCASSRVGGASVQPQHFGDGTRLSIL.

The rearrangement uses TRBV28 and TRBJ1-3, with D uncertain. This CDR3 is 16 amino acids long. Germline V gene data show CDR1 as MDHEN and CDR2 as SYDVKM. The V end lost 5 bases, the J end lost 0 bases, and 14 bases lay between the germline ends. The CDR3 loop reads CASSPPDGSSGNTIYF. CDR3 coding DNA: TGTGCCAGCAGTCCGCCCGACGGCAGCTCTGGAAACACCATATATTTT.

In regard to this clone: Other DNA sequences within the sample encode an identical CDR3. DNA of the CDR3: TGCGCCAGCAGCTTGGGGGTTGACACTGAAGCTTTCTTT. Translating it yields CASSLGVDTEAFF. V is TRBV5-1 and J is TRBJ1-1; D is uncertain. The CDR3 extends over 13 amino acids. In germline, CDR1 is SGHRS, CDR2 YFSETQ. With 0 bases removed from V and 3 bases from J, the gap between germline ends came to 6 bases.

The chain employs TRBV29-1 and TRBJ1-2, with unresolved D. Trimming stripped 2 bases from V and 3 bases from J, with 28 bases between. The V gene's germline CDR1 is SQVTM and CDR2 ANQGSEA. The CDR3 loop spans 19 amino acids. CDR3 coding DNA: TGCAGCGTTGAAATTGGGGTGACTAAGGCACCCCGTAGTCACTATGGCTACACCTTC. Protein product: CSVEIGVTKAPRSHYGYTF.